The clone carrying this TCR beta chain was detected only a few times. Its target is unknown. These data belong to a study of cytomegalovirus exposure and HLA in healthy donors. Study findings and constraints: Reports showed the classifier diagnosing cytomegalovirus status with high specificity and sensitivity.

V lost 3 bases, J lost 2 bases, and 9 bases lay in between. CDR3 size: 13 residues. The germline V gene encodes CDR1 SGHRS and CDR2 YFSETQ. PCR employed 60 Vbeta and 13 Jbeta primers. Measured with immunoSEQ multiplex PCR; TCRdb has only the in-frame clones, and not every one. Among around 160,000 clones, 78% were seen once, and the ten largest hold 3%. The clonotype was recovered from a man aged 35-49 years in good health and CMV-seropositive. The chain has TRBV5-1 and TRBJ2-7, with a weak D call TRBD2 (5 bases). Material for sequencing was PBMCs. In DNA form, the CDR3 reads TGCGCCAGCAGCTCAGCTAGCACCTACGAGCAGTACTTC. Translating it yields CASSSASTYEQYF.